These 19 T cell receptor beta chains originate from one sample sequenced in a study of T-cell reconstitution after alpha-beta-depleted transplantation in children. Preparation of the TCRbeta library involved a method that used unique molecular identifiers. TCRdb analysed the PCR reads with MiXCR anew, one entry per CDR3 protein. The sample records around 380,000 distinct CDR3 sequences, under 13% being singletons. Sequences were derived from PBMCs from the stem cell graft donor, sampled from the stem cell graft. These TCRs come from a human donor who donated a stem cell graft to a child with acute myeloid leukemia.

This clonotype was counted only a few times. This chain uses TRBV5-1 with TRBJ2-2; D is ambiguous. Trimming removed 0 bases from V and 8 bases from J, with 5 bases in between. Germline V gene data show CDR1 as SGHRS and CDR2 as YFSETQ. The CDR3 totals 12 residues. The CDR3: CASSLVWGELFF. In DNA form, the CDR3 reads TGCGCCAGCAGCTTGGTATGGGGGGAGCTGTTTTTT.

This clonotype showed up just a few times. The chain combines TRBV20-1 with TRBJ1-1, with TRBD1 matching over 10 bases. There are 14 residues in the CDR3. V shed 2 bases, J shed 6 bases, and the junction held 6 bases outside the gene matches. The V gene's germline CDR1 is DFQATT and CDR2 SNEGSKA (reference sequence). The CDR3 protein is CSARYGTGVSEAFF. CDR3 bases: TGCAGTGCTAGATACGGGACAGGGGTTTCTGAAGCTTTCTTT.

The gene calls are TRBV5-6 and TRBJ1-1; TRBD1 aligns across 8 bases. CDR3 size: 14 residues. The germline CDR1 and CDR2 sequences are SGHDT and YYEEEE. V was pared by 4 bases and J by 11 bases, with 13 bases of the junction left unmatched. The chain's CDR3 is CASSQITGGRAAFF. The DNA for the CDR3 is TGTGCCAGCAGCCAAATTACAGGGGGTAGGGCGGCTTTCTTT. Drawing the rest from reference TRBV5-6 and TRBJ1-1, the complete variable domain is DAGVTQSPTHLIKTRGQQVTLRCSPKSGHDTVSWYQQALGQGPQFIFQYYEEEERQRGNFPDRFSGHQFPNYSSELNVNALLLGDSALYLCASSQITGGRAAFFGQGTRLTVV.

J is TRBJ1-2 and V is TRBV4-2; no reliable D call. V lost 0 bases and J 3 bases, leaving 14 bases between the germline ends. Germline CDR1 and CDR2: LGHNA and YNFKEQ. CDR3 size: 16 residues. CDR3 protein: CASSQDSGSPYYGYTF. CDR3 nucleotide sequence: TGTGCCAGCAGCCAAGATTCGGGTTCCCCCTACTATGGCTACACCTTC.

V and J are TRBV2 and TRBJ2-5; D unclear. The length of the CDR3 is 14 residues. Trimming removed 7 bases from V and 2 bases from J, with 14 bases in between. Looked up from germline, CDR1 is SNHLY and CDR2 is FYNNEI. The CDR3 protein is CASMWSRGQETQYF. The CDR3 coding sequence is TGTGCCAGCATGTGGTCTAGAGGACAAGAGACCCAGTACTTC.

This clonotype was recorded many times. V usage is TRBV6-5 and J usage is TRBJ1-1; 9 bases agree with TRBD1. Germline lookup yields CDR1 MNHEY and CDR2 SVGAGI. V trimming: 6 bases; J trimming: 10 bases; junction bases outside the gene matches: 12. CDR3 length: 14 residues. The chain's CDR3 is CASSRDRARLTAFF. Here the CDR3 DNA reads TGTGCCAGCAGCCGGGACAGGGCCCGTCTTACAGCTTTCTTT.

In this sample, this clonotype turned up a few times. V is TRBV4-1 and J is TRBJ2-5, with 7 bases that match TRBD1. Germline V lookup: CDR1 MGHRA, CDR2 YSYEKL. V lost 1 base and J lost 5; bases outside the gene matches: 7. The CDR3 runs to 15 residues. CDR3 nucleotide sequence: TGCGCCAGCAGCCAAGGCCCAGGGGGTATGGAGACCCAGTACTTC. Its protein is CASSQGPGGMETQYF.

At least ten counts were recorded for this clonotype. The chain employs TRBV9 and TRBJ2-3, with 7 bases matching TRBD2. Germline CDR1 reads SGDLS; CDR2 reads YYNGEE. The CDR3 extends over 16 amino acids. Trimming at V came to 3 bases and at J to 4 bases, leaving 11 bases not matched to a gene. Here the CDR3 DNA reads TGTGCCAGCAGCGCGGGCCGGACCGGGGGGTCAGATACGCAGTATTTT. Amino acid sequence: CASSAGRTGGSDTQYF.

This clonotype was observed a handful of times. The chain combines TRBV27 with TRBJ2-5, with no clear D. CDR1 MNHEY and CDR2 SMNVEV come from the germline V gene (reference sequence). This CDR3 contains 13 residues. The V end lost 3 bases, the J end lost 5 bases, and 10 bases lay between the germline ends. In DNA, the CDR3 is TGTGCCAGCAGTTTCCGTCTCAGGGAGACCCAGTACTTC. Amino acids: CASSFRLRETQYF.

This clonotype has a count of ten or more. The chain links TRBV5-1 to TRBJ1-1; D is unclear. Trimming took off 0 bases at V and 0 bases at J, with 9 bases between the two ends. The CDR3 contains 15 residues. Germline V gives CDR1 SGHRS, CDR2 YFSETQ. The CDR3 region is CASSLVSAVNTEAFF. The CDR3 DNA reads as TGCGCCAGCAGCTTGGTGTCAGCTGTGAACACTGAAGCTTTCTTT.

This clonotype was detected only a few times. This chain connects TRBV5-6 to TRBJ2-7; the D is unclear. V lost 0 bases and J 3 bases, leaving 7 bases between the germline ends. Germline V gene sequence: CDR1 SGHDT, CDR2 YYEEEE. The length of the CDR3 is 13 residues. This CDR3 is CASSLETRYEQYV. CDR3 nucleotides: TGTGCCAGCAGCTTGGAGACCCGCTACGAGCAGTACGTC.

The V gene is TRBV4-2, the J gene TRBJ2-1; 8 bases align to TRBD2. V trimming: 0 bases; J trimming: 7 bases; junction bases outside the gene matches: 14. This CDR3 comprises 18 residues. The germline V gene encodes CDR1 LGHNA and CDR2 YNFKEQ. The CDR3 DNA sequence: TGTGCCAGCAGCCAAGATCCCGTCGGCGGGGGGTCTTGGAATGAGCAGTTCTTC. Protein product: CASSQDPVGGGSWNEQFF.

As DNA, the CDR3 is TGTGCCTGGACTCACGGGACCCTGTGGGGAAGGGGCTACACCTTC. As protein: CAWTHGTLWGRGYTF. This rearrangement joins TRBV30 to TRBJ1-2; possible D gene TRBD1, 5 bases. Germline CDR1 GTSNPN, CDR2 SVGIG (reference sequence). Trimming pared 4 bases from V and 8 bases from J, leaving 23 bases between. This CDR3 spans 15 amino acids. Drawing the rest from reference TRBV30 and TRBJ1-2, the complete variable domain is SQTIHQWPATLVQPVGSPLSLECTVEGTSNPNLYWYRQAAGRGLQLLFYSVGIGQISSEVPQNLSASRPQDRQFILSSKKLLLSDSGFYLCAWTHGTLWGRGYTFGSGTRLTVV.

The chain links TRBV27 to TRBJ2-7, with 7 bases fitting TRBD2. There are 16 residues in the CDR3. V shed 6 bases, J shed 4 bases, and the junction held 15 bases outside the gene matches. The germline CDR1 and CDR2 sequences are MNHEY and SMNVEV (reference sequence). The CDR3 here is CASSTRWAGVEYEQYF. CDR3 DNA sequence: TGTGCCAGCAGCACCCGTTGGGCGGGGGTAGAATACGAGCAGTACTTC.

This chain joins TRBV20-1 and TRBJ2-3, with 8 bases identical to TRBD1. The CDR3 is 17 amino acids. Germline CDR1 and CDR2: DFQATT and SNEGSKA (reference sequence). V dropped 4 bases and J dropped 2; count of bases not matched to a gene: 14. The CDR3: CSANSIPGQETTDTQYF. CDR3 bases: TGCAGTGCTAACTCCATACCGGGACAGGAGACCACAGATACGCAGTATTTT.

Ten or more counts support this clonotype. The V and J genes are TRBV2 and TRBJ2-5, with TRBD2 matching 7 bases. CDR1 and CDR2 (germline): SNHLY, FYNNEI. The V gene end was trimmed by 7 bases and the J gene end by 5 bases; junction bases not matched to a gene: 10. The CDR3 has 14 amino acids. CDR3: CASTPRGVHETQYF. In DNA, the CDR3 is TGTGCCAGCACCCCTCGGGGGGTCCACGAGACCCAGTACTTC. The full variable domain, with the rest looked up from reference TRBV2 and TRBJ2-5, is EPEVTQTPSHQVTQMGQEVILRCVPISNHLYFYWYRQILGQKVEFLVSFYNNEISEKSEIFDDQFSVERPDGSNFTLKIRSTKLEDSAMYFCASTPRGVHETQYFGPGTRLLVL.

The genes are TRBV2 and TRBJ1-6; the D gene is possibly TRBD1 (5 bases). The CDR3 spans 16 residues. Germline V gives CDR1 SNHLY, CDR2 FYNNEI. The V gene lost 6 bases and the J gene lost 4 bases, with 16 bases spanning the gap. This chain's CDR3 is CASSVSRTSYNSPLHF. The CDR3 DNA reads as TGTGCCAGCAGCGTATCCCGGACATCATATAATTCACCCCTCCACTTT.

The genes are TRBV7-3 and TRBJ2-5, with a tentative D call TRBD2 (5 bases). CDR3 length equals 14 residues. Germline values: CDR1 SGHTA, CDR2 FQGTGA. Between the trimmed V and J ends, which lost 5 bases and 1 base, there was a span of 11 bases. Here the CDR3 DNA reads TGTGCCAGCAGCGCACTAGGCATCCAAGAGACCCAGTACTTC. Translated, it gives CASSALGIQETQYF.

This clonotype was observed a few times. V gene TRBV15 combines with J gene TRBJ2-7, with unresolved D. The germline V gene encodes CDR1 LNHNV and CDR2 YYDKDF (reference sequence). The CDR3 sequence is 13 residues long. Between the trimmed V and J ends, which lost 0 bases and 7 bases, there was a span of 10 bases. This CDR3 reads CATSRDSNREQYF. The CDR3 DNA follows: TGTGCCACCAGCAGAGATTCTAACCGGGAGCAGTACTTC.